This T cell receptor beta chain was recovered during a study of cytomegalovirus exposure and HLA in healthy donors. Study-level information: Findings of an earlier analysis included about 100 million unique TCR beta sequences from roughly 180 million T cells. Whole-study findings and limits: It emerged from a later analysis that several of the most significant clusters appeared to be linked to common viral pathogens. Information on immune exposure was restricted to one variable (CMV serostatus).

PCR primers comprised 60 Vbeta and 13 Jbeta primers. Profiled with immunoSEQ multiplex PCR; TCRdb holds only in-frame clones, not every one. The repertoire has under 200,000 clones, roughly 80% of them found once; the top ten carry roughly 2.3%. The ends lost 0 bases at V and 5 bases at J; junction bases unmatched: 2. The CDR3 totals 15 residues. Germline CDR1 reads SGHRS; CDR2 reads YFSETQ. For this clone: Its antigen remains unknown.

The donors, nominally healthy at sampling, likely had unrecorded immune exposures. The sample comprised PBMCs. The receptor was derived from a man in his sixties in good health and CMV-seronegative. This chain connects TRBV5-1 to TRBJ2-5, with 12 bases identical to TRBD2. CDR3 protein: CASSLASGREETQYF. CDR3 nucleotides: TGCGCCAGCAGCTTGGCTAGCGGGAGGGAGGAGACCCAGTACTTC.